Sequencing of this T cell receptor beta chain was carried out in a study of T cell responses to AZD1222 COVID-19 vaccine. Study-wide results and limits: Across the whole spike, CD4 TCRs peaked at regions 160-218 and 743-854. The peak T cell response came first, and repertoires were sampled only after it.

This clone was recorded once. The antigen is not known. CDR1 is SGDLS, CDR2 YYNGEE, per germline. Deletions cut 4 bases from V and 7 bases from J, with 17 bases between. The CDR3 has 14 residues. The protocol was immunoSEQ multiplex PCR, while the TCRdb copy is restricted to in-frame clones and leaves out a portion. The table has about 90,000 clones, around nine tenths seen once; the top ten hold roughly 12%. The sequence was collected from an adult who received the AZD1222 COVID-19 vaccine. Specimen: peripheral blood, collected 28 days after the second AZD1222 dose. J is TRBJ1-1 and V is TRBV9; D remains ambiguous. CDR3 bases: TGTGCCAGCAGCCCCAGCCCCGACCGAAATGAAGCTTTCTTT. This codes for CASSPSPDRNEAFF.